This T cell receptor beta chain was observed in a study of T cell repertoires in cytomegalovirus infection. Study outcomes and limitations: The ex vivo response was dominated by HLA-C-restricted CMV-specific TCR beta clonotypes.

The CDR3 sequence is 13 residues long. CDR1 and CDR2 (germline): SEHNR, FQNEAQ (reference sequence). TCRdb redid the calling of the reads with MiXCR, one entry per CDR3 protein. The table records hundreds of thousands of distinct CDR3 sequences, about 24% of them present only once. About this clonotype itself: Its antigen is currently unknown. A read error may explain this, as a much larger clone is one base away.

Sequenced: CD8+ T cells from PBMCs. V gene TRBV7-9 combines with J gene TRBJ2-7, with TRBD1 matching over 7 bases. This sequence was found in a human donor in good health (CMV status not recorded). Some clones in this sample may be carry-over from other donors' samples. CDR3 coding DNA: TGTGTCAGCAGCCCACCGACAGGGTACGAGCAGTACGTC. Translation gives CVSSPPTGYEQYV.